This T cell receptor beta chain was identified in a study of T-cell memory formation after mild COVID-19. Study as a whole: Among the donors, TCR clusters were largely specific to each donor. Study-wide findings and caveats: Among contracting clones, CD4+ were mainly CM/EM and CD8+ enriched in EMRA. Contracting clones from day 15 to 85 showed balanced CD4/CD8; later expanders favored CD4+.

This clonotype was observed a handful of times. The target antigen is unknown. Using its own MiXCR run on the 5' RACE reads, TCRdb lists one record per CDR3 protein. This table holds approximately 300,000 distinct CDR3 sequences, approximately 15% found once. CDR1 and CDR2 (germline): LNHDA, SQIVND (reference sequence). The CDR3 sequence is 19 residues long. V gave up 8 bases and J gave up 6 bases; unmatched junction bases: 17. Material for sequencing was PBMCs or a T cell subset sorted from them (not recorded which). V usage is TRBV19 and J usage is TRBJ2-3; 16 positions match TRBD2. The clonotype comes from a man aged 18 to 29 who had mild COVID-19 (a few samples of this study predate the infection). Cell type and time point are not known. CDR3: CASPRSGTSGGAGWDTQYF. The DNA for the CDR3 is TGTGCCAGTCCGCGGTCCGGGACTAGCGGGGGGGCCGGTTGGGATACGCAGTATTTT.